Described below is a single TCR beta chain sequence and its context. Its antigen is not identified. This sample is part of a study of T cell repertoires in cytomegalovirus infection. Study-wide context: In public TCR beta signatures, there were indications of both CMV infection and matching HLA type.

Points from the study as a whole: Within the response measured ex vivo, HLA-C-restricted CMV-specific TCR beta clonotypes were dominant. The cumulative frequency of public TCR beta families distinguished individuals who carried CMV together with the relevant HLA.

TCRdb passed the reads through MiXCR, listing each CDR3 protein once. The sample lists 250,000 or so distinct CDR3 sequences; 9% to 15% were seen once. The TCR was taken from a human donor in good health (CMV status not recorded). Some clones in this sample may be carry-over from other donors' samples. The sequenced sample consisted of PBMCs.

DNA of the CDR3: TGTGCCAGCAGCTACGAGGGCGCCGGCTCCTACAATGAGCAGTTCTTC. Translation: CASSYEGAGSYNEQFF. The chain carries TRBV6-1 and TRBJ2-1, with a tentative D call TRBD2 (5 bases). CDR1 and CDR2 (germline): MNHNS, SASEGT. This CDR3 is 16 amino acids long. V was shortened by 6 bases and J by 0 bases, with 15 bases between the two germline ends.